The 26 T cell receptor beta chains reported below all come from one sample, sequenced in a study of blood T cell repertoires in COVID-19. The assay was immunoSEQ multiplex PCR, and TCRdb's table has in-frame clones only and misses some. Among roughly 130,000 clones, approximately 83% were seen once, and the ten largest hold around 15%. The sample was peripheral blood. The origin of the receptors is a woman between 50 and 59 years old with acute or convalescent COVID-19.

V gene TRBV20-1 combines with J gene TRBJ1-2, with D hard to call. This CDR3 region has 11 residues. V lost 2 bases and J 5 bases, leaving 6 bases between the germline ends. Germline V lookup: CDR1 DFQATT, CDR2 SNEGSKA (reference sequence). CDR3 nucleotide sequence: TGCAGTGCTAGAAACCTATATGGCTACACCTTC. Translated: CSARNLYGYTF.

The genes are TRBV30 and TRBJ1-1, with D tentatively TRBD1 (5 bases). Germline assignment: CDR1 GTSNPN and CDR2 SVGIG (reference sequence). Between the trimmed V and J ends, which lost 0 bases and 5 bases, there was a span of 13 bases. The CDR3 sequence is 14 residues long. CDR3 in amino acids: CAWSVIGEETEAFF. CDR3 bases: TGTGCCTGGAGTGTGATAGGGGAGGAGACTGAAGCTTTCTTT.

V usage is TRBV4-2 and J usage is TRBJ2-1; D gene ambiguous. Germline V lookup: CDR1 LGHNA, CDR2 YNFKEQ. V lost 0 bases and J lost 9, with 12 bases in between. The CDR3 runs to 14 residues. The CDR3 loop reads CASSQDVTAREQFF. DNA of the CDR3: TGTGCCAGCAGCCAAGATGTTACAGCCCGTGAGCAGTTCTTC.

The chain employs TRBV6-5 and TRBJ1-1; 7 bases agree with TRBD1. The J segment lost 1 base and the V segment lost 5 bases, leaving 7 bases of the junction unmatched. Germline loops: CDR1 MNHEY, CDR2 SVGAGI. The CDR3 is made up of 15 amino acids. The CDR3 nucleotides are TGTGCCAGCAGTAATGAGGGGGCGCGGAACACTGAAGCTTTCTTT. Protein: CASSNEGARNTEAFF.

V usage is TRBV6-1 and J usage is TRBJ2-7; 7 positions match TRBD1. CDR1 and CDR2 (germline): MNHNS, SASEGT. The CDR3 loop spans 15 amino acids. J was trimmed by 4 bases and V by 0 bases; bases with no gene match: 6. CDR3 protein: CASSEAPGTVYEQYF. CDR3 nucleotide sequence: TGTGCCAGCAGTGAAGCTCCTGGGACAGTATACGAGCAGTACTTC.

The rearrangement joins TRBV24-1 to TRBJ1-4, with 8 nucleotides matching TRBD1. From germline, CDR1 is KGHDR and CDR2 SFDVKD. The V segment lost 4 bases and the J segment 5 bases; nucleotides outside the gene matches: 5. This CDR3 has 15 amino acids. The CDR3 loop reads CATSESGQVNEKLFF. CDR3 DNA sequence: TGTGCCACCAGTGAATCGGGACAGGTGAATGAAAAACTGTTTTTT.

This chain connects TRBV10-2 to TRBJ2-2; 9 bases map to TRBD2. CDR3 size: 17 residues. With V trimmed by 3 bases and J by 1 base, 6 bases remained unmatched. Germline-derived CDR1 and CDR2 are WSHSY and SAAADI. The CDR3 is CASSDEGSGGNTGELFF. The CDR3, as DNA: TGCGCCAGCAGTGATGAAGGTAGCGGGGGGAACACCGGGGAGCTGTTTTTT.

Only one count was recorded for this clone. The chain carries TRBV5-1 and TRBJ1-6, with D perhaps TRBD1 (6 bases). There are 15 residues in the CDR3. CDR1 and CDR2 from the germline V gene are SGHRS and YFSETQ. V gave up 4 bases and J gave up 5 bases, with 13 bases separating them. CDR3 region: CASSARQEHNSPLHF. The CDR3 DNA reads TGCGCCAGCAGCGCACGACAGGAGCATAATTCACCCCTCCACTTT.

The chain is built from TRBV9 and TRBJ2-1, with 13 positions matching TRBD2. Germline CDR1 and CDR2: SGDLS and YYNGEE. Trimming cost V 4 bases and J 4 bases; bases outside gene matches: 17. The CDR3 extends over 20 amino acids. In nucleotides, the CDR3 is TGTGCCAGCAGCCCCAGCTATTGGACTAGCGGGGGCTCCAGTTACAATGAGCAGTTCTTC. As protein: CASSPSYWTSGGSSYNEQFF. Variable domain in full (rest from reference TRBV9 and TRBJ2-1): DSGVTQTPKHLITATGQRVTLRCSPRSGDLSVYWYQQSLDQGLQFLIQYYNGEERAKGNILERFSAQQFPDLHSELNLSSLELGDSALYFCASSPSYWTSGGSSYNEQFFGPGTRLTVL.

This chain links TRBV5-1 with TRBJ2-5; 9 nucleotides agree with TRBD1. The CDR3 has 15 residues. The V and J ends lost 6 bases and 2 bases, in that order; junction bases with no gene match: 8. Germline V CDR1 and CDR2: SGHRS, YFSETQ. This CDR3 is CASNRQTGGQETQYF. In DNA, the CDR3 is TGCGCCAGCAACCGGCAGACAGGGGGGCAAGAGACCCAGTACTTC.

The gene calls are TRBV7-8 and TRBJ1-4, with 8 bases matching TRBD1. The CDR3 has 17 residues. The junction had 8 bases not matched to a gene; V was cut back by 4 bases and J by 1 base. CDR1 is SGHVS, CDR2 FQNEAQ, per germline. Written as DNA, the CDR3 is TGTGCCAGCAGCTCCCAGGGGGCAGGGGTAACTAATGAAAAACTGTTTTTT. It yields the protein CASSSQGAGVTNEKLFF.

CDR3 protein: CASSLEGGQGETGELFF. Written as DNA, the CDR3 is TGCGCCAGCAGCTTGGAGGGTGGACAGGGCGAAACCGGGGAGCTGTTTTTT. The J gene is TRBJ2-2, the V gene TRBV5-1; 8 bases match TRBD1. This CDR3 has 17 residues. V was pared by 0 bases and J by 5 bases, with 9 bases of the junction left unmatched. Germline V lookup: CDR1 SGHRS, CDR2 YFSETQ.

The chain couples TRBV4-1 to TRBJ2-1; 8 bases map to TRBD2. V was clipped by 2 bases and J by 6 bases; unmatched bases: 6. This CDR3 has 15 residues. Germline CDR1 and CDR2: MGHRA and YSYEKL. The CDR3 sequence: CASSQQPGLVNEQFF. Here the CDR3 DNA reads TGCGCCAGCAGCCAACAACCGGGACTAGTCAATGAGCAGTTCTTC.

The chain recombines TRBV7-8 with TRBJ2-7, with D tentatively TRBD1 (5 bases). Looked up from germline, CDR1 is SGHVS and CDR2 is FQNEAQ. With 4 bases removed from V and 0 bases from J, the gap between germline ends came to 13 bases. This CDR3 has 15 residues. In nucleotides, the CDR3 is TGTGCCAGCAGCTCTGTGACAGAGCTCTCCTACGAGCAGTACTTC. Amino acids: CASSSVTELSYEQYF. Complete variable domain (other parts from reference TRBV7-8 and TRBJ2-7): GAGVSQSPRYKVAKRGQDVALRCDPISGHVSLFWYQQALGQGPEFLTYFQNEAQLDKSGLPSDRFFAERPEGSVSTLKIQRTQQEDSAVYLCASSSVTELSYEQYFGPGTRLTVT.

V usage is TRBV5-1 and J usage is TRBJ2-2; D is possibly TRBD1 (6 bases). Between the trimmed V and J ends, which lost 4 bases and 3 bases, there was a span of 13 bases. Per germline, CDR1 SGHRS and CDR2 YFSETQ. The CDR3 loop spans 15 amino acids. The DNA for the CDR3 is TGCGCCAGCAGCAAACAGGGTGAGGACACCGGGGAGCTGTTTTTT. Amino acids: CASSKQGEDTGELFF. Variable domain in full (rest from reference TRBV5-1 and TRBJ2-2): KAGVTQTPRYLIKTRGQQVTLSCSPISGHRSVSWYQQTPGQGLQFLFEYFSETQRNKGNFPGRFSGRQFSNSRSEMNVSTLELGDSALYLCASSKQGEDTGELFFGEGSRLTVL.

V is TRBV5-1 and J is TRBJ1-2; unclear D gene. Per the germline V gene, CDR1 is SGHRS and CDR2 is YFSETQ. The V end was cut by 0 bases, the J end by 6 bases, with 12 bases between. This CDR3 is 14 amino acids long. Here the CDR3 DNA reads TGCGCCAGCAGCTTGGAGGCAGGTCCAAATGGCTACACCTTC. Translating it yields CASSLEAGPNGYTF.

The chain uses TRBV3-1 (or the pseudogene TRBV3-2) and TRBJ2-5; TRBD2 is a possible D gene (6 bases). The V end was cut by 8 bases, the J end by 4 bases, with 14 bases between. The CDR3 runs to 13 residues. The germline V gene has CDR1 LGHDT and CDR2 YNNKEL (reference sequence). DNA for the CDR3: TGTGCCAGCTGGAGTCGGGGGAGAGAGACCCAGTACTTC. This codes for CASWSRGRETQYF.

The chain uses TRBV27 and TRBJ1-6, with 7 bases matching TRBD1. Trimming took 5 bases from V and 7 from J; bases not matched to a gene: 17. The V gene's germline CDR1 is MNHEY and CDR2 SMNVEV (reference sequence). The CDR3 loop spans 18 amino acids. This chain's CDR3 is CASSARQGINSANSPLHF. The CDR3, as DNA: TGTGCCAGCAGTGCTAGACAGGGTATTAATTCGGCGAATTCACCCCTCCACTTT.

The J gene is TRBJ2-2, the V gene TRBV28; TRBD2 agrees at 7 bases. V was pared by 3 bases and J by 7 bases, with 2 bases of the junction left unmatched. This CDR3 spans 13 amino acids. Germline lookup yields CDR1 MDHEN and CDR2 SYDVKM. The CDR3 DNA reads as TGTGCCAGCAGTTTGGGGGGGGTCGGGGAGCTGTTTTTT. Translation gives CASSLGGVGELFF.

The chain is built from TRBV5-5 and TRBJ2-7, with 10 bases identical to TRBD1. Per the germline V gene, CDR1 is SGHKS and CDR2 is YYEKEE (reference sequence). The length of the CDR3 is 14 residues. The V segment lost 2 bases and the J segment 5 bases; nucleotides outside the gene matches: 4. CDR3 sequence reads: CASSFDRGRNEQYF. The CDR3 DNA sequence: TGTGCCAGCAGCTTTGACAGGGGGCGCAACGAGCAGTACTTC. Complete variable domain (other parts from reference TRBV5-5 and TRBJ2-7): DAGVTQSPTHLIKTRGQQVTLRCSPISGHKSVSWYQQVLGQGPQFIFQYYEKEERGRGNFPDRFSARQFPNYSSELNVNALLLGDSALYLCASSFDRGRNEQYFGPGTRLTVT.

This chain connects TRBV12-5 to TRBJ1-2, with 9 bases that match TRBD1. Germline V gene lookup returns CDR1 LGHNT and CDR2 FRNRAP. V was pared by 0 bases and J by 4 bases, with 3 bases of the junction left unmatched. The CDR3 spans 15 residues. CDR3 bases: TGTGCTAGTGGTTTGGTCCCACAGGGGGCCTATGGCTACACCTTC. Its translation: CASGLVPQGAYGYTF.

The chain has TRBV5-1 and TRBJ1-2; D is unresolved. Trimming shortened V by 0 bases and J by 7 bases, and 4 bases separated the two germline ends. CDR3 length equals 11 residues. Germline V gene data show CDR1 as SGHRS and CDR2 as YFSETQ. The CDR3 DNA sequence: TGCGCCAGCAGCTTGGGGGCTGGCTACACCTTC. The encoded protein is CASSLGAGYTF.

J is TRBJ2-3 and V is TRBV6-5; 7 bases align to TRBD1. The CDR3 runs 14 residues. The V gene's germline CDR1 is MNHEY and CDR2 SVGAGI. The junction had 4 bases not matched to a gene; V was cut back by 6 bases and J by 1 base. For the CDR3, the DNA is TGTGCCAGCAGGTCTACAGGGGGCACAGATACGCAGTATTTT. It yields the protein CASRSTGGTDTQYF.

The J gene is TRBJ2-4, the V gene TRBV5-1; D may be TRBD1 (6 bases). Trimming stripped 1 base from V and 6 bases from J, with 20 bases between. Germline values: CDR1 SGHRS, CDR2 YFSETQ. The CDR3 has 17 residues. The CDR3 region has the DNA TGCGCCAGCAGCTTGAACATAGTCGGCAGGGGTGGAAACATTCAGTACTTC. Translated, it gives CASSLNIVGRGGNIQYF.

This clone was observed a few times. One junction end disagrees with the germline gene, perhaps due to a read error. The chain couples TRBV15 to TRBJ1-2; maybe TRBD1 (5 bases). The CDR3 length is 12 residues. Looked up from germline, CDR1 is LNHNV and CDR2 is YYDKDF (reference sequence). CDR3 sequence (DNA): TGTGCCACCAGCAGAGGAGGCGACAGCCCTCACTTC. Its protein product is CATSRGGDSPHF.

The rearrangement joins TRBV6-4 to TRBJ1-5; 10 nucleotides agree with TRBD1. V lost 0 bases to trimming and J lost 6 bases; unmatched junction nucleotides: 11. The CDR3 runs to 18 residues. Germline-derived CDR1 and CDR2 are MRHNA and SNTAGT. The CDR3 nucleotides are TGTGCCAGCAGTGACTCGAAAGTAAGGACAGGGGGATGTCAGCCCCAGCATTTT. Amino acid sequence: CASSDSKVRTGGCQPQHF.